Reported below is one T cell receptor beta chain. Clones were sequenced by immunoSEQ multiplex PCR, and TCRdb holds only the in-frame ones, with some missing. This sample carries some 50,000 clones, around 80% of them seen once, and the ten largest clones take more than 8%. This sample stems from a study of blood T cell repertoires in COVID-19. Turning to the study itself: There were acute and convalescent COVID-19 samples, and they came from the United States, Italy and Spain. Sample material is recorded as cDNA or gDNA derived from T cells, B-cell-depleted T cells, or PBMCs.

CDR3 length equals 18 residues. Trimming removed 2 bases from V and 0 bases from J; junction bases left unmatched: 6. Per germline, CDR1 MNHEY and CDR2 SMNVEV (reference sequence). The chain combines TRBV27 with TRBJ2-2; TRBD2 matches at 10 bases. Sequencing was done on a sample of peripheral blood. The TCR originated in an elderly woman with acute or convalescent COVID-19. The CDR3: CASSLLALAGANTGELFF. The CDR3 DNA sequence: TGTGCCAGCAGTTTACTGGCCCTAGCGGGGGCGAACACCGGGGAGCTGTTTTTT.